These 12 T cell receptor beta chains share one sample of origin, sequenced in a study of CD8 T cells in ankylosing spondylitis. Findings of the study overall: Among TCR beta sequences, a motif of eight highly homologous variants appeared characteristic of ankylosing spondylitis blood.

Which antigens these TCRs recognize remains unknown. TCRdb fed the 5' RACE reads into MiXCR, producing one record per CDR3 protein. Among under 450,000 distinct CDR3 sequences, 17% were seen once, and the ten largest hold under 1.2%. The sample was blood, either unsorted or a sorted T cell fraction (not recorded which). These receptors were obtained from a male donor with ankylosing spondylitis.

The V call is TRBV5-6, the J call TRBJ1-4; D perhaps matches TRBD1 (6 bases). Germline V gene data show CDR1 as SGHDT and CDR2 as YYEEEE. V shed 2 bases and J shed 8 bases, with 13 bases lying between them. The CDR3 loop spans 14 amino acids. As DNA, the CDR3 is TGTGCCAGCAGCTTCGGGGGGGCCCAAGAAAAACTGTTTTTT. This translates into CASSFGGAQEKLFF.

This clonotype was seen many times. J is TRBJ2-1 and V is TRBV10-3; 8 bases are shared with TRBD1. The V and J ends lost 5 bases and 5 bases, in that order; junction bases with no gene match: 8. Germline CDR1 ENHRY, CDR2 SYGVKD. This CDR3 contains 15 residues. The CDR3 DNA reads as TGTGCCATCAGTCCGACGACAGGGGCCAACAATGAGCAGTTCTTC. Protein sequence: CAISPTTGANNEQFF.

This clonotype has only a few counts. The chain employs TRBV7-7 and TRBJ2-2, with a tentative D call TRBD1 (5 bases). Trimming took 8 bases from V and 4 from J, leaving 8 bases between them. The germline V gene has CDR1 SSHAT and CDR2 FNYEAQ (reference sequence). The CDR3 contains 12 residues. The CDR3 protein is CASGGATGELFF. CDR3 in DNA: TGTGCCAGCGGTGGGGCCACCGGGGAGCTGTTTTTT.

There are a few counts of this clonotype. The chain is built from TRBV9 and TRBJ2-7, with a possible D match to TRBD1 (6 bases). The CDR3 contains 15 residues. The V end lost 0 bases, the J end lost 2 bases, and 12 bases lay between the germline ends. In germline, CDR1 is SGDLS, CDR2 YYNGEE. The CDR3 sequence is CASSVGSGQTYEQYF. The CDR3 DNA sequence: TGTGCCAGCAGCGTAGGGTCGGGACAAACCTACGAGCAGTACTTC.

This clonotype showed up many times. The chain has TRBV12-3 or TRBV12-4 and TRBJ1-5, with 8 bases matching TRBD1. The CDR3 contains 12 residues. The trim removed 6 bases at V and 12 bases at J, leaving 7 bases unmatched. The CDR3 nucleotides read TGTGCCAGCAGCCATGACAGGGGAATCCAGCATTTT. This translates into CASSHDRGIQHF.

The chain employs TRBV12-3 or TRBV12-4 and TRBJ2-1; D unclear. Trimming removed 5 bases at V and 0 bases at J, with 11 bases between. This CDR3 region has 15 residues. The chain's CDR3 is CASSPDSPSYNEQFF. CDR3 DNA sequence: TGTGCCAGCAGTCCCGACTCCCCCTCCTACAATGAGCAGTTCTTC.

The chain joins TRBV15 to TRBJ2-7, with TRBD1 matching over 8 bases. After removal of 3 bases from V and 3 bases from J, the junction contained 7 bases not matched to a gene. Germline V gene lookup returns CDR1 LNHNV and CDR2 YYDKDF (reference sequence). CDR3 size: 15 residues. CDR3: CATSRDRTGGYEQYF. The CDR3 DNA sequence: TGTGCCACCAGCAGGGACCGAACAGGGGGCTACGAGCAGTACTTC.

V is TRBV12-3 or TRBV12-4 and J is TRBJ2-7, with no clear D. The CDR3 extends over 13 amino acids. The V end lost 6 bases, the J end lost 11 bases, and 20 bases lay between the germline ends. CDR3 bases: TGTGCCAGCAGCCCCGCCGGGTCCATAAGGGAGTACTTC. Residues: CASSPAGSIREYF.

The genes are TRBV7-2 and TRBJ1-2; D perhaps matches TRBD1 (6 bases). Deletions cut 4 bases from V and 8 bases from J, with 17 bases between. The CDR3 loop spans 14 amino acids. In germline, CDR1 is SGHTA, CDR2 FQGNSA. The CDR3, as DNA: TGTGCCAGCAGCTCGGGGACTACGGGGGCCGGCTACACCTTC. This encodes CASSSGTTGAGYTF.

The rearrangement uses TRBV28 and TRBJ1-1; D is possibly TRBD1 (5 bases). Germline V gives CDR1 MDHEN, CDR2 SYDVKM. Trimming took 8 bases from V and 6 from J, leaving 13 bases between them. The CDR3 totals 12 residues. The DNA of the CDR3 is TGTGCCAGCGAGAGGCAGACAGCTGAAGCTTTCTTT. Translated: CASERQTAEAFF.

This chain connects TRBV12-3 or TRBV12-4 to TRBJ1-4, with 10 nucleotides matching TRBD1. The CDR3 has 17 residues. This CDR3 is CTLSLVDRGRGNEKLFF. CDR3 in DNA: TGTACCCTCAGTTTAGTCGACAGGGGGCGAGGGAATGAAAAACTGTTTTTT.

V gene TRBV18 combines with J gene TRBJ2-1; TRBD2 agrees at 8 bases. The V gene end was trimmed by 6 bases and the J gene end by 3 bases; junction bases not matched to a gene: 10. There are 16 residues in the CDR3. Germline-derived CDR1 and CDR2 are KGHSH and LQKENI. DNA for the CDR3: TGTGCCAGCTCCCGTCCAAGAGCGGGGGACTACAATGAGCAGTTCTTC. Translated, it gives CASSRPRAGDYNEQFF.